The clone carrying this T cell receptor (beta chain) was seen more than once but under ten times. The antigen remains unidentified. The data stem from a study of response to subunit inactivated influenza vaccine. The V gene lost 5 bases and the J gene lost 4 bases, with 16 bases spanning the gap. The CDR3 is 14 amino acids. In germline, CDR1 is DFQATT, CDR2 SNEGSKA (reference sequence). One entry per CDR3 protein, called by TCRdb with MiXCR from the RT-PCR reads. The repertoire has 250,000 to 350,000 distinct CDR3 sequences, roughly 22% of them found once; the top ten carry under 13%. Study-wide results and caveats: Each seasonal influenza vaccination, the authors suggested, recruits few new T cells.

The V and J genes are TRBV20-1 and TRBJ2-3, with D perhaps TRBD2 (7 bases). This specimen was PBMCs from blood, taken approximately 22 months after vaccination. This receptor was taken from a man aged 50 to 75 who received an inactivated influenza vaccine. As DNA, the CDR3 is TGCAGTGCTGGGGGGGGCAGCGGCGCAGATACGCAGTATTTT. This gives the protein CSAGGGSGADTQYF.